A selection of T cell receptor beta chains follows, all from one sample in a study of T cell responses to AZD1222 COVID-19 vaccine. Some clones are missing from TCRdb's copy, which holds only in-frame ones; the method was immunoSEQ multiplex PCR. The sample lists roughly 120,000 clones, roughly 84% occurring once. Source: peripheral blood, taken on day 0 of AZD1222 vaccination. These receptors originate from an adult in good health. The CDR3 runs from the conserved cysteine through the conserved F or W. The order of the fields is J gene, V gene, clone size, D gene, CDR3 protein, CDR3 DNA. D genes are given only for firm matches. Part of the rows lack a size; the others show once, few, many or a class for expanded clones.

>TRBJ2-1|TRBV6-2/TRBV6-3|.|.
CASSYESMGLDEQFF
TGTGCCAGCAGTTACGAGTCCATGGGGCTGGATGAGCAGTTCTTC
>TRBJ2-7|TRBV27|.|.
CASSYQGKVSYEQYF
TGTGCCAGCAGTTATCAGGGAAAGGTTTCGTACGAGCAGTACTTC
>TRBJ2-3|TRBV18|.|.
CASSTVLTKTFSTDTQYF
TGTGCCAGCTCAACGGTTTTGACAAAGACTTTTAGCACAGATACGCAGTATTTT
>TRBJ1-4|TRBV2|.|.
CASRPGRSNNEKLFF
TGTGCCAGCAGGCCCGGACGGAGTAATAATGAAAAACTGTTTTTT
>TRBJ1-1|TRBV5-6|few|.
CASSLVGLEAEAFF
TGTGCCAGCAGCTTGGTAGGGTTGGAGGCTGAAGCTTTCTTT
>TRBJ2-3|TRBV9|.|TRBD2
CASSLSGGRGADTQYF
TGTGCCAGCAGCCTTAGCGGGGGGCGGGGCGCAGATACGCAGTATTTT
>TRBJ1-3|TRBV7-9|.|.
CASSLARGGSAGNTIYF
TGTGCCAGCAGCTTAGCGCGAGGCGGCTCGGCGGGAAACACCATATATTTT
>TRBJ1-2|TRBV5-1|.|TRBD1
CASSPTGQQNYGYTF
TGCGCCAGCAGCCCGACAGGGCAACAGAACTATGGCTACACCTTC
>TRBJ1-3|TRBV5-6|.|.
CASRRGAGGNTIYF
TGTGCCAGCAGGCGGGGGGCAGGTGGAAACACCATATATTTT
>TRBJ2-7|TRBV4-1|.|.
CASSQDPFLEQYF
TGCGCCAGCAGCCAAGACCCCTTTCTCGAGCAGTACTTC
>TRBJ1-1|TRBV10-3|.|.
CEDTEAFF
TGTGAGGACACTGAAGCTTTCTTT
>TRBJ2-3|TRBV29-1|.|.
CSVEGYSSTDTQYF
TGCAGCGTTGAAGGCTACTCTAGCACAGATACGCAGTATTTT
>TRBJ1-1|TRBV19|few|.
CASSSGARLLRNTEAFF
TGTGCCAGTAGTAGTGGGGCCCGTCTTTTACGGAACACTGAAGCTTTCTTT
>TRBJ1-5|TRBV6-6|.|TRBD1
CASSSRGLSNQPQHF
TGTGCCAGCAGTTCAAGGGGGCTAAGCAATCAGCCCCAGCATTTT
>TRBJ1-1|TRBV2|.|.
CASSELAGGGTEAFF
TGTGCCAGCAGTGAATTGGCAGGAGGCGGCACTGAAGCTTTCTTT
>TRBJ2-4|TRBV6-5|.|.
CASSYSDHIAKNIQYF
TGTGCCAGCAGTTACTCAGACCATATAGCCAAAAACATTCAGTACTTC
>TRBJ2-7|TRBV18|once|.
CASSPGVPVIIAPYEQYF
TGTGCCAGCTCACCTGGGGTCCCGGTAATAATCGCCCCTTACGAGCAGTACTTC
>TRBJ2-7|TRBV5-1|.|TRBD1
CASSKGQGNYEQYF
TGCGCCAGCAGCAAAGGACAGGGGAACTACGAGCAGTACTTC
>TRBJ1-2|TRBV14|.|TRBD1
CASSQTGEGYTF
TGTGCCAGCAGCCAGACAGGGGAAGGCTACACCTTC
>TRBJ1-2|TRBV4-1|.|.
CASSQGFGGAGGYTF
TGCGCCAGCAGCCAAGGGTTCGGGGGCGCGGGGGGCTACACCTTC
>TRBJ1-1|TRBV9|.|TRBD1
CASSASDRADEAFF
TGTGCCAGCAGCGCGTCCGACAGGGCTGATGAAGCTTTCTTT
>TRBJ2-6|TRBV7-2|.|.
CASSLQAPGANVLTF
TGTGCCAGCAGCTTACAGGCTCCCGGGGCCAACGTCCTGACTTTC
>TRBJ2-3|TRBV10-2|once|TRBD2
CASVESGLAGGYTQYF
TGCGCCAGCGTCGAGTCAGGACTAGCGGGGGGTTATACGCAGTATTTT
>TRBJ1-1|TRBV12-3/TRBV12-4|.|.
CASSGQLYTEAFF
TGTGCCAGCAGCGGCCAACTTTACACTGAAGCTTTCTTT
>TRBJ2-1|TRBV14|.|TRBD2
CASSQVLAVSVNEQFF
TGTGCCAGCAGCCAGGTACTAGCGGTCTCAGTCAATGAGCAGTTCTTC
>TRBJ2-7|TRBV7-7|.|TRBD1
CASSPGTGAEQYF
TGTGCCAGCAGCCCCGGGACAGGGGCCGAGCAGTACTTC
>TRBJ2-1|TRBV11-2|.|.
CASRKLGNPHEQFF
TGTGCCAGCAGAAAGCTGGGAAACCCCCATGAGCAGTTCTTC
>TRBJ2-7|TRBV7-9|.|.
CASSLTRGGSYEQYF
TGTGCCAGCAGCCTAACGAGGGGTGGATCCTACGAGCAGTACTTC
>TRBJ1-1|TRBV19|.|.
CASTPTASTEAFF
TGTGCCAGTACCCCAACAGCGTCCACTGAAGCTTTCTTT
>TRBJ1-1|TRBV9|.|.
CASSEQTKNTEAFF
TGTGCCAGCAGCGAACAAACTAAGAACACTGAAGCTTTCTTT
>TRBJ1-6|TRBV3-1/TRBV3-2|.|.
CASSPYGRGNSPLHF
TGTGCCAGCAGCCCCTACGGGAGGGGGAATTCACCCCTCCACTTT
>TRBJ1-2|TRBV3-1/TRBV3-2|.|.
CASSPTVRVSGGYTF
TGTGCCAGCAGCCCAACGGTCAGGGTATCCGGTGGCTACACCTTC
>TRBJ1-2|TRBV24-1|few|TRBD1
CATSPTTGDYGYTF
TGTGCCACCAGCCCTACGACAGGGGACTATGGCTACACCTTC
>TRBJ2-5|TRBV5-6|.|.
CASSFTGYQETQYF
TGTGCCAGCAGCTTCACAGGGTATCAGGAGACCCAGTACTTC
>TRBJ2-1|TRBV2|.|.
CASSLYRDEQFF
TGTGCCAGCAGCCTCTACCGGGATGAGCAGTTCTTC
>TRBJ1-2|TRBV6-5|.|TRBD1
CASSLDRRYGYTF
TGTGCCAGCAGCCTGGACAGGCGCTATGGCTACACCTTC
>TRBJ2-7|TRBV5-4|.|.
CASSFDRPSYEQYF
TGTGCCAGCAGCTTTGACAGGCCAAGCTACGAGCAGTACTTC
>TRBJ2-7|TRBV15|.|TRBD1
CATSSADRRNEQYF
TGTGCCACCAGCAGCGCGGACAGGAGAAACGAGCAGTACTTC
>TRBJ2-7|TRBV24-1|.|.
CATSGYKSPDEQYF
TGTGCCACCAGTGGGTATAAATCTCCGGACGAGCAGTACTTC
>TRBJ2-2|TRBV29-1|.|.
CSVERGFGGELFF
TGCAGCGTTGAACGGGGCTTCGGCGGGGAGCTGTTTTTT
>TRBJ1-4|TRBV21-1|once|.
CASSTRRGPNEKLFF
TGTGCCAGCAGCACCCGAAGGGGCCCTAATGAAAAACTGTTTTTT